These 27 T cell receptor beta chains were all obtained from the same sample, sequenced in a study of monozygotic twins with inflammatory bowel disease. Reprocessing the 5' RACE reads, TCRdb reports a single entry for every CDR3 protein and omits DNA. Its clone listing holds roughly 100,000 distinct CDR3 sequences. The source material was blood. The receptors originated from a human donor with ulcerative colitis or Crohn's disease, or a healthy co-twin of an affected twin (not recorded which).

This rearrangement joins TRBV7-8 to TRBJ2-3; lacking DNA, the TRBD2 call made by TCRdb goes unchecked. CDR1 and CDR2 (germline): SGHVS, FQNEAQ. This CDR3 contains 15 residues. This CDR3 reads CASSLELAGTDTQYF.

V and J are TRBV5-1 and TRBJ2-1. From germline, CDR1 is SGHRS and CDR2 YFSETQ. The CDR3 is made up of 15 amino acids. CDR3 protein: CASSLAISGSREQFF. Based on the CDR3 plus reference TRBV5-1 and TRBJ2-1, the full variable domain is KAGVTQTPRYLIKTRGQQVTLSCSPISGHRSVSWYQQTPGQGLQFLFEYFSETQRNKGNFPGRFSGRQFSNSRSEMNVSTLELGDSALYLCASSLAISGSREQFFGPGTRLTVL.

CDR3 in amino acids: CASSKEQGASGNTIYF. The chain combines TRBV19 with TRBJ1-3; checking the TCRdb D call of TRBD1 is not possible without DNA. The CDR3 loop spans 16 amino acids. Germline CDR1 LNHDA, CDR2 SQIVND (reference sequence).

J is TRBJ1-6 and V is TRBV5-1; the TCRdb call, TRBD1, lacks DNA for checking. The CDR3 sequence is 15 residues long. Germline assignment: CDR1 SGHRS and CDR2 YFSETQ. CDR3 region: CASSRGGTGDSPLHF.

The chain has TRBV12-3 or TRBV12-4 and TRBJ1-3; without DNA, the TCRdb call of TRBD1 cannot be checked. The CDR3 is 16 amino acids. Here the CDR3 reads CASSLGQGFAGNTIYF.

V is TRBV18 and J is TRBJ2-3. The CDR3 totals 14 residues. CDR1 KGHSH and CDR2 LQKENI come from the germline V gene. CDR3: CASSPLDSPDTQYF.

The chain couples TRBV6-2 or TRBV6-3 to TRBJ2-2; TCRdb's assignment of TRBD2 cannot be checked, as there is no DNA. This CDR3 region has 18 residues. Germline V CDR1 and CDR2: MNHEY, SVGEGT. This CDR3 is CASSYESVLTLNTGELFF.

The rearrangement joins TRBV20-1 to TRBJ1-3. This CDR3 has 13 amino acids. Germline V gene data show CDR1 as DFQATT and CDR2 as SNEGSKA (reference sequence). CDR3: CSARDPAGNTIYF.

The chain uses TRBV7-2 and TRBJ2-1; the TCRdb call, TRBD2, lacks DNA for checking. The CDR3 is made up of 17 amino acids. Germline V gene data show CDR1 as SGHTA and CDR2 as FQGNSA. The CDR3 reads CASSLSSGDARYNEQFF.

CDR3 loop: CASSPSWSYDTEAFF. The chain uses TRBV12-3 or TRBV12-4 and TRBJ1-1. There are 15 residues in the CDR3.

This CDR3 is CSVGDGSTDTQYF. The chain has TRBV29-1 and TRBJ2-3; without DNA, the TCRdb call of TRBD1 cannot be checked. CDR1 is SQVTM and CDR2 is ANQGSEA in the germline V gene. The CDR3 consists of 13 residues.

This chain links TRBV3-1 with TRBJ1-1; TCRdb outputs TRBD1, but without DNA this stays unchecked. The CDR3 loop spans 13 amino acids. CDR1 and CDR2 from the germline V gene are LGHDT and YNNKEL (reference sequence). The CDR3 protein is CASSRQGNTEAFF. The full variable domain, with the rest looked up from reference TRBV3-1 and TRBJ1-1, is DTAVSQTPKYLVTQMGNDKSIKCEQNLGHDTMYWYKQDSKKFLKIMFSYNNKELIINETVPNRFSPKSPDKAHLNLHINSLELGDSAVYFCASSRQGNTEAFFGQGTRLTVV.

J is TRBJ2-7 and V is TRBV28; the D gene TCRdb calls, TRBD1, cannot be checked with no DNA. The CDR3 contains 14 residues. From germline, CDR1 is MDHEN and CDR2 SYDVKM. The CDR3 loop reads CASITRDSSYEQYF.

This chain joins TRBV5-1 and TRBJ2-7; the D gene TCRdb calls, TRBD1, cannot be checked with no DNA. The CDR3 loop spans 13 amino acids. Looked up from germline, CDR1 is SGHRS and CDR2 is YFSETQ. CDR3 residues: CASSFTGSYEQYF.

This chain links TRBV6-5 with TRBJ1-2; TCRdb selects TRBD1, and the lack of DNA leaves this call unchecked. The CDR3 loop spans 13 amino acids. Germline values: CDR1 MNHEY, CDR2 SVGAGI. The CDR3: CASTLGFSYGYTF.

The chain uses TRBV24-1 and TRBJ2-1. CDR3 length equals 16 residues. CDR1 is KGHDR and CDR2 is SFDVKD in the germline V gene. CDR3 sequence reads: CATSDTGQGPYNEQFF.

The chain links TRBV21-1 to TRBJ1-1; the D gene TCRdb calls, TRBD1, cannot be checked with no DNA. TRBV21-1 is described as a pseudogene. CDR3 length: 17 amino acids. The CDR3 loop is CASSKQVAGARSTEAFF.

The CDR3 reads CASSRTGGGETQYF. The rearrangement uses TRBV5-5 and TRBJ2-5; TCRdb selects TRBD1, and the lack of DNA leaves this call unchecked. This CDR3 contains 14 residues. The germline V gene has CDR1 SGHKS and CDR2 YYEKEE (reference sequence).

The chain employs TRBV5-1 and TRBJ2-1. Germline values: CDR1 SGHRS, CDR2 YFSETQ. The CDR3 has 14 amino acids. The chain's CDR3 is CASSRVTTYNEQFF.

This chain uses TRBV29-1 with TRBJ1-2. Germline assignment: CDR1 SQVTM and CDR2 ANQGSEA. The CDR3 is 13 residues long. Here the CDR3 reads CSVVVLLGDGYTF.

The chain carries TRBV7-9 and TRBJ2-1. The CDR3 covers 15 residues. Germline V gives CDR1 SEHNR, CDR2 FQNEAQ (reference sequence). CDR3 sequence: CASSSNRASYNEQFF. Variable domain in full (rest from reference TRBV7-9 and TRBJ2-1): DTGVSQNPRHKITKRGQNVTFRCDPISEHNRLYWYRQTLGQGPEFLTYFQNEAQLEKSRLLSDRFSAERPKGSFSTLEIQRTEQGDSAMYLCASSSNRASYNEQFFGPGTRLTVL.

V gene TRBV7-8 combines with J gene TRBJ2-2; the D call from TCRdb, TRBD1, cannot be confirmed without DNA. Germline V gives CDR1 SGHVS, CDR2 FQNEAQ. The CDR3 length is 14 residues. The CDR3: CASSLAGVTGELFF.

This chain connects TRBV18 to TRBJ1-6. The CDR3 length is 16 residues. Germline values: CDR1 KGHSH, CDR2 LQKENI. Here the CDR3 reads CASSPTGTPTNSPLHF.

The V call is TRBV4-2, the J call TRBJ2-2; TCRdb reports TRBD2, a call that lacks DNA to check it against. Germline lookup yields CDR1 LGHNA and CDR2 YNFKEQ. The CDR3 contains 15 residues. This CDR3 reads CASSQGYGEDGELFF.

The rearrangement links TRBV20-1 to TRBJ2-6. The CDR3 sequence is 15 residues long. Germline CDR1 and CDR2: DFQATT and SNEGSKA (reference sequence). CDR3 protein: CSAREGSSGANVLTF.

The V and J genes are TRBV29-1 and TRBJ2-7; TCRdb gives TRBD2 as the D gene, but with no DNA this cannot be confirmed. Germline values: CDR1 SQVTM, CDR2 ANQGSEA. The CDR3 is 11 residues long. CDR3 protein: CSAGAPYEQYF.

This chain connects TRBV18 to TRBJ1-2; with no DNA, the TCRdb D assignment of TRBD1 cannot be verified. This CDR3 has 14 amino acids. Per the germline V gene, CDR1 is KGHSH and CDR2 is LQKENI. The CDR3 sequence: CASSEDRANYGYTF.